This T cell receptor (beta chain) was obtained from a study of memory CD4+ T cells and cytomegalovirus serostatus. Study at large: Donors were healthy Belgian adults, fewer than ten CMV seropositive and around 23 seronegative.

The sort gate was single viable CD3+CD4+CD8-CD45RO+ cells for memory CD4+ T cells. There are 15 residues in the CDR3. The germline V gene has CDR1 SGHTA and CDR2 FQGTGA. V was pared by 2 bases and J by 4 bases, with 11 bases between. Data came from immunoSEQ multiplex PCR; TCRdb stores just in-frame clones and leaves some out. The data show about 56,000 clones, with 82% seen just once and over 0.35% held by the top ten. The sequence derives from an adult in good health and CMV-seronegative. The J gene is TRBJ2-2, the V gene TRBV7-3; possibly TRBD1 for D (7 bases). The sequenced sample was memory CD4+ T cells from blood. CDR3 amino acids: CASSLQGGGTGELFF. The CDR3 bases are TGTGCCAGCAGCTTACAGGGGGGCGGCACCGGGGAGCTGTTTTTT.